This T cell receptor (beta chain) was obtained from a study of STAT3 mutations in large granular lymphocyte leukemia. Study observations and caveats: Every T-cell large granular lymphocyte leukemia patient had at least one immunodominant TCR beta clonotype. Treatment regimens differed across patients between samplings.

From germline, CDR1 is KGHSH and CDR2 LQKENI. The CDR3 sequence is 18 residues long. V shed 1 base and J shed 10 bases, with 23 bases lying between them. With respect to this clone: The antigen is undetermined.

Clones were read by immunoSEQ multiplex PCR, and TCRdb kept only the in-frame ones, dropping some. The table shows fewer than 10,000 clones, with roughly 91% occurring only once. The sequence came from a man at least 80 years old with T-cell large granular lymphocyte leukemia. Some clones in this sample may be carry-over from other donors' samples. The chain has TRBV18 and TRBJ1-6, with D tentatively TRBD1 (6 bases). The sequencing sample was made of peripheral blood mononuclear cells. DNA for the CDR3: TGTGCCAGCTCACCACGGGGGACAACTCCCGGGTCAGTATCACCCCTCCACTTT. Translation gives CASSPRGTTPGSVSPLHF.